The 5 T cell receptor beta chains presented below share a single source sample, sequenced in a study of beta chain features in type 1 diabetes. The sequenced template was cDNA made from the entire isolated RNA. The method was immunoSEQ multiplex PCR; TCRdb's version includes in-frame clones alone and lacks a portion of them. The table has more than 350,000 clones, approximately 10% seen once; the top ten hold about 0.045%. Sequences were obtained from naive CD4+ T cells from blood. The receptors derive from a woman between 18 and 30 years old in good health.

A few counts support this clone. The rearrangement joins TRBV4-1 to TRBJ2-5, with 9 bases aligning to TRBD2. Germline CDR1 reads MGHRA; CDR2 reads YSYEKL. V lost 3 bases to trimming and J lost 3 bases; unmatched junction nucleotides: 8. CDR3 length: 16 residues. The CDR3 sequence is CASSHRASGAKETQYF. CDR3 coding DNA: TGCGCCAGCAGCCACCGCGCTAGCGGGGCGAAAGAGACCCAGTACTTC.

The chain recombines TRBV9 with TRBJ2-3; 7 positions match TRBD2. CDR3 length equals 15 residues. The V gene's germline CDR1 is SGDLS and CDR2 YYNGEE. V dropped 4 bases and J dropped 2; count of bases not matched to a gene: 7. CDR3 amino acids: CASSPPAGDTDTQYF. The CDR3 DNA follows: TGTGCCAGCAGCCCCCCGGCGGGGGACACAGATACGCAGTATTTT.

The genes are TRBV11-3 and TRBJ2-5; D not resolved. The CDR3 runs 11 residues. Germline V gene lookup returns CDR1 SGHNT and CDR2 YENEEA. V lost 0 bases to trimming and J lost 8 bases, with 4 bases between them. This CDR3 reads CASSLDSTQYF. The CDR3 DNA sequence: TGTGCCAGCAGCTTAGATTCAACCCAGTACTTC.

This clone occurred a few times. This chain uses TRBV7-9 with TRBJ2-3; 11 bases are shared with TRBD2. Per germline, CDR1 SEHNR and CDR2 FQNEAQ (reference sequence). This CDR3 has 17 residues. Losses at the gene ends were 6 bases for V and 6 bases for J; bases not matched to a gene: 14. The CDR3 region has the DNA TGTGCCAGCAGTCCTGACCGTGGCCTAGCGGGGGGCGATACGCAGTATTTT. This translates into CASSPDRGLAGGDTQYF. Complete variable domain (other parts from reference TRBV7-9 and TRBJ2-3): DTGVSQNPRHKITKRGQNVTFRCDPISEHNRLYWYRQTLGQGPEFLTYFQNEAQLEKSRLLSDRFSAERPKGSFSTLEIQRTEQGDSAMYLCASSPDRGLAGGDTQYFGPGTRLTVL.

Notes on this clone: In the same sample, other DNA sequences code for this CDR3. The chain employs TRBV5-1 and TRBJ2-1; unclear D gene. In germline, CDR1 is SGHRS, CDR2 YFSETQ. This CDR3 spans 14 amino acids. V lost 2 bases to trimming and J lost 0 bases, with 6 bases between them. The CDR3 loop reads CASSLVGSYNEQFF. The CDR3 DNA follows: TGCGCCAGCAGCTTAGTAGGCTCCTACAATGAGCAGTTCTTC.